The T cell receptor (beta chain) described here comes from a study of blood T cell repertoires in COVID-19. TCRdb's table, derived via immunoSEQ multiplex PCR, lists solely in-frame clones and lacks some. In the table there are some 100,000 clones, roughly 86% of which are singletons. V was clipped by 2 bases and J by 2 bases; unmatched bases: 13. The CDR3 runs 19 residues. Germline CDR1 and CDR2: SGHNT and YYREEE (reference sequence). Sequences were obtained from peripheral blood. This TCR derives from a man in his fifties or sixties with acute or convalescent COVID-19. The chain has TRBV5-4 and TRBJ2-3; the match to TRBD2 covers 11 bases. The CDR3 loop reads CASSFRGIAGGLVTDTQYF. The CDR3 DNA sequence: TGTGCCAGCAGCTTCAGGGGCATAGCGGGAGGGCTAGTCACAGATACGCAGTATTTT.